This note documents a single TCR beta chain sequence. This specimen comes from a study of blood T cell repertoires in COVID-19. The wider study: Donors in the United States, Italy and Spain gave samples during acute or convalescent COVID-19. From T cells, B-cell-depleted T cells, or PBMCs came the material, which was cDNA or gDNA.

Methods used by the authors: How many nucleated cells were present was estimated from reference gene primer amplification. Using immunoSEQ multiplex PCR, the repertoire was profiled, and TCRdb retains in-frame clones only, with some absent. That table supplies the V and J calls and clone size; D and trimming were determined from the DNA. The sample holds around 250,000 clones, 80% to 85% seen once. Germline V gene lookup returns CDR1 SGDLS and CDR2 YYNGEE. This CDR3 has 15 residues. J gave up 4 bases and V 0 bases, and 3 bases lay outside the gene matches. Input material: peripheral blood. This TCR derives from a woman between 18 and 30 years old with acute or convalescent COVID-19. This chain links TRBV9 with TRBJ2-1, with 8 bases fitting TRBD1. The CDR3 coding sequence is TGTGCCAGCAGCGTAGCGGACAGGGATTACAATGAGCAGTTCTTC. Protein product: CASSVADRDYNEQFF.